The 29 T cell receptor beta chains below all came from one sample that was sequenced in a study of blood T cell repertoires in COVID-19. Repertoires were generated with immunoSEQ multiplex PCR, while TCRdb's copy carries only in-frame clones and drops some. The sample lists about 150,000 clones, about 81% occurring once. The specimen was PBMCs or T cells enriched from blood (not recorded which). The origin of the receptors is a man aged 45-65 years who had recovered from COVID-19.

The chain links TRBV4-3 to TRBJ1-4; 9 nucleotides align to TRBD1. Germline loops: CDR1 LGHNA, CDR2 YSLEER. CDR3 size: 16 residues. J lost 8 bases, V lost 1 base, and 8 bases had no gene match. DNA for the CDR3: TGCGCCAGCAGCCAAGGATACAGGGGGCGCGAAGAAAAACTGTTTTTT. Encoded protein: CASSQGYRGREEKLFF.

The genes are TRBV6-2 or TRBV6-3 and TRBJ2-7, with D possibly being TRBD1 (6 bases). Germline CDR1 and CDR2: MNHEY and SVGEGT. CDR3 length: 14 residues. V gave up 6 bases and J gave up 4 bases, with 16 bases separating them. The CDR3, as DNA: TGTGCCAGCAGATACAGCGCCCAGGGGTACGAGCAGTACTTC. Translated, it gives CASRYSAQGYEQYF.

The rearrangement uses TRBV7-2 and TRBJ2-5; TRBD2 agrees at 11 bases. The CDR3 has 18 amino acids. V lost 1 base and J lost 5; bases outside the gene matches: 12. Germline values: CDR1 SGHTA, CDR2 FQGNSA. CDR3 loop: CASSLVVGSGGAWETQYF. Here the CDR3 DNA reads TGTGCCAGCAGCTTAGTAGTGGGTAGCGGGGGGGCCTGGGAGACCCAGTACTTC.

J is TRBJ2-7 and V is TRBV18; TRBD2 aligns across 11 bases. V lost 3 bases to trimming and J lost 2 bases; unmatched junction nucleotides: 0. The CDR3 covers 14 residues. Germline V gene sequence: CDR1 KGHSH, CDR2 LQKENI. The CDR3 DNA sequence: TGTGCCAGCTCACCTAGCGGGGGGGCCTACGAGCAGTACTTC. Its translation is CASSPSGGAYEQYF.

The chain is built from TRBV16 and TRBJ1-2; 7 positions agree with TRBD1. This CDR3 contains 16 residues. Per the germline V gene, CDR1 is KGHSY and CDR2 is FQNENV. V was clipped by 0 bases and J by 6 bases; unmatched bases: 10. The chain's CDR3 is CASSQSAQGLRNGYTF. Written as DNA, the CDR3 is TGTGCCAGCAGCCAATCAGCACAGGGGCTGCGTAATGGCTACACCTTC.

The gene calls are TRBV12-3 or TRBV12-4 and TRBJ1-2, with a possible D match to TRBD1 (6 bases). The CDR3 totals 12 residues. Trimming shortened V by 6 bases and J by 8 bases, and 13 bases separated the two germline ends. CDR3 loop: CASSPQGYGYTF. The CDR3 coding sequence is TGTGCCAGCAGCCCCCAGGGGTACGGCTACACCTTC.

The V and J genes are TRBV7-9 and TRBJ2-7, with D unclear. The germline V and J ends were trimmed by 5 bases and 2 bases, with 7 bases remaining between them. This CDR3 spans 12 amino acids. Germline assignment: CDR1 SEHNR and CDR2 FQNEAQ (reference sequence). The CDR3 DNA reads as TGTGCCAGCAGCCTTCAGGCCTACGAGCAGTACTTC. Its protein product is CASSLQAYEQYF.

The genes are TRBV6-1 and TRBJ2-3, with TRBD1 as a possible D gene (6 bases). The length of the CDR3 is 16 residues. Germline V lookup: CDR1 MNHNS, CDR2 SASEGT. Trimming cost V 4 bases and J 1 base, with 15 bases left between them. The CDR3 is CASSARGNVGTDTQYF. CDR3 nucleotide sequence: TGTGCCAGCAGTGCCAGGGGTAACGTCGGCACAGATACGCAGTATTTT.

The V gene is TRBV5-1, the J gene TRBJ1-3; TRBD1 might be the D (6 bases). Per the germline V gene, CDR1 is SGHRS and CDR2 is YFSETQ. This CDR3 region has 16 residues. The V and J ends lost 4 bases and 4 bases respectively, with 18 bases between them. The CDR3 nucleotides are TGCGCCAGCAGCCCCCGGGGCCAGGGGACAGGAAACACCATATATTTT. Translation: CASSPRGQGTGNTIYF. The entire variable domain, with the rest obtained from reference TRBV5-1 and TRBJ1-3, is as follows: KAGVTQTPRYLIKTRGQQVTLSCSPISGHRSVSWYQQTPGQGLQFLFEYFSETQRNKGNFPGRFSGRQFSNSRSEMNVSTLELGDSALYLCASSPRGQGTGNTIYFGEGSWLTVV.

V is TRBV18 and J is TRBJ2-7; perhaps TRBD2 as D (5 bases). This CDR3 spans 12 amino acids. Trimming took off 3 bases at V and 5 bases at J, with 8 bases between the two ends. Germline CDR1 reads KGHSH; CDR2 reads LQKENI. CDR3 nucleotides: TGTGCCAGCTCACCCTCGGGGAACGAGCAGTACTTC. The encoded protein is CASSPSGNEQYF. Combining the CDR3 with reference TRBV18 and TRBJ2-7 gives the whole variable domain NAGVMQNPRHLVRRRGQEARLRCSPMKGHSHVYWYRQLPEEGLKFMVYLQKENIIDESGMPKERFSAEFPKEGPSILRIQQVVRGDSAAYFCASSPSGNEQYFGPGTRLTVT.

Note on this clone: One end of the junction does not line up with germline, which may come from a read error. The CDR3 reads CANSRQGGNSPLHF. The CDR3 region has the DNA TGTGCCAACAGCCGACAGGGGGGTAATTCACCCCTCCACTTT. The V and J genes are TRBV5-4 and TRBJ1-6, with 9 nucleotides matching TRBD1. This CDR3 spans 14 amino acids. Germline CDR1 and CDR2: SGHNT and YYREEE (reference sequence).

The chain recombines TRBV30 with TRBJ2-7; 9 bases fit TRBD1. The CDR3 has 16 amino acids. Germline assignment: CDR1 GTSNPN and CDR2 SVGIG (reference sequence). Unmatched junction bases numbered 11, after V lost 0 bases and J lost 5 bases. For the CDR3, the DNA is TGTGCCTGGAGTGTAGCTCGGACAGGGGACGTCCACGAGCAGTACTTC. This translates into CAWSVARTGDVHEQYF. Full variable domain (missing parts from reference TRBV30 and TRBJ2-7): SQTIHQWPATLVQPVGSPLSLECTVEGTSNPNLYWYRQAAGRGLQLLFYSVGIGQISSEVPQNLSASRPQDRQFILSSKKLLLSDSGFYLCAWSVARTGDVHEQYFGPGTRLTVT.

The chain uses TRBV7-8 and TRBJ1-1; 11 nucleotides match TRBD1. The CDR3 is 15 residues long. V was pared by 2 bases and J by 5 bases, with 4 bases of the junction left unmatched. Looked up from germline, CDR1 is SGHVS and CDR2 is FQNEAQ. The CDR3 sequence is CASSLMGQGGTEAFF. The CDR3 nucleotides read TGTGCCAGCAGCTTAATGGGACAGGGGGGAACTGAAGCTTTCTTT.

V is TRBV10-3 and J is TRBJ2-3; 7 nucleotides align to TRBD1. CDR1 is ENHRY, CDR2 SYGVKD, per germline. The CDR3 spans 17 residues. The junction had 10 bases not matched to a gene; V was cut back by 4 bases and J by 0 bases. As DNA, the CDR3 is TGTGCCATCAGTGGAGGGACAGAACGCCCAAGCACAGATACGCAGTATTTT. Its translation is CAISGGTERPSTDTQYF.

The rearrangement uses TRBV19 and TRBJ1-1, with TRBD1 as a possible D gene (5 bases). Germline-derived CDR1 and CDR2 are LNHDA and SQIVND (reference sequence). The CDR3 sequence is 14 residues long. The germline V and J ends were trimmed by 7 bases and 1 base, with 13 bases remaining between them. The CDR3 DNA is TGTGCCAGTATTCTCCAGGGCACGAACACTGAAGCTTTCTTT. It specifies CASILQGTNTEAFF.

The chain couples TRBV4-1 to TRBJ1-4; D is ambiguous. Trimming shortened V by 1 base and J by 0 bases, and 15 bases separated the two germline ends. CDR3 length: 18 residues. Germline CDR1 reads MGHRA; CDR2 reads YSYEKL. The CDR3 sequence: CASSQGGTARATNEKLFF. The CDR3, as DNA: TGCGCCAGCAGCCAAGGTGGAACAGCGCGGGCAACTAATGAAAAACTGTTTTTT.

The V call is TRBV18, the J call TRBJ2-1; 10 positions match TRBD2. The CDR3 has 15 amino acids. V gave up 3 bases and J gave up 7 bases; unmatched junction bases: 6. Germline CDR1 and CDR2: KGHSH and LQKENI. CDR3 DNA: TGTGCCAGCTCACCCCTACTAGCGGGGCAGAATGAGCAGTTCTTC. Amino acids: CASSPLLAGQNEQFF.

The gene calls are TRBV19 and TRBJ1-1; D unclear. Trimming left V 0 bases short and J 4 bases short, with 9 bases between. This CDR3 comprises 14 residues. Germline CDR1 is LNHDA and CDR2 is SQIVND (reference sequence). The CDR3 DNA is TGTGCCAGTAGTATAGAGCCGGAGGTCACTGAAGCTTTCTTT. Residues: CASSIEPEVTEAFF.

The V gene is TRBV7-2, the J gene TRBJ1-2; 8 nucleotides align to TRBD1. The CDR3 loop spans 15 amino acids. The ends lost 4 bases at V and 3 bases at J; junction bases unmatched: 7. Germline CDR1 SGHTA, CDR2 FQGNSA. The CDR3 DNA follows: TGTGCCAGCAGCTCACCCAGGGGGCAGGACTATGGCTACACCTTC. Amino acids: CASSSPRGQDYGYTF.

This clone showed up just once. The chain combines TRBV14 with TRBJ2-2; TRBD1 matches 8 bases. V lost 4 bases to trimming and J lost 3 bases; unmatched junction nucleotides: 1. The CDR3 covers 14 residues. The germline gives CDR1 SGHDN, CDR2 FVKESK. CDR3 in amino acids: CASSPGGYTGELFF. The CDR3 coding sequence is TGTGCCAGCAGCCCAGGGGGCTACACCGGGGAGCTGTTTTTT.

The chain couples TRBV2 to TRBJ1-6, with D uncertain. This CDR3 spans 14 amino acids. Germline CDR1 reads SNHLY; CDR2 reads FYNNEI. V lost 5 bases to trimming and J lost 10 bases, with 15 bases between them. The CDR3 loop reads CASSPTERVSPLHF. The DNA for the CDR3 is TGTGCCAGCAGTCCCACCGAGCGAGTGTCACCCCTCCACTTT.

The chain joins TRBV7-9 to TRBJ2-3, with 8 bases lining up with TRBD2. CDR3 size: 14 residues. Trimming at V came to 5 bases and at J to 5 bases, leaving 6 bases not matched to a gene. Germline-derived CDR1 and CDR2 are SEHNR and FQNEAQ (reference sequence). This CDR3 reads CASSQSGGLDTQYF. CDR3 coding DNA: TGTGCCAGCAGCCAGAGCGGGGGACTAGATACGCAGTATTTT. The variable domain in full, with the rest retrieved from reference TRBV7-9 and TRBJ2-3, is DTGVSQNPRHKITKRGQNVTFRCDPISEHNRLYWYRQTLGQGPEFLTYFQNEAQLEKSRLLSDRFSAERPKGSFSTLEIQRTEQGDSAMYLCASSQSGGLDTQYFGPGTRLTVL.

The rearrangement links TRBV5-5 to TRBJ1-2, with D maybe TRBD1 (5 bases). The germline V gene encodes CDR1 SGHKS and CDR2 YYEKEE (reference sequence). With 4 bases removed from V and 3 bases from J, the gap between germline ends came to 13 bases. The CDR3 runs 14 residues. The CDR3 sequence is CASSRGYGDYGYTF. The CDR3 DNA sequence: TGTGCCAGCAGCCGGGGGTACGGGGACTATGGCTACACCTTC.

This sequence joins TRBV21-1 and TRBJ1-5. TRBV21-1 is shown as a pseudogene. The length of the CDR3 is 14 residues. CDR3 DNA sequence: TGTGCCAGACCCGAGGGAGGGAGGAATCAGCCCCAGCATTTT. Its protein is CARPEGGRNQPQHF.

The CDR3 sequence: CASSRGTGSSYEQYF. CDR3 sequence (DNA): TGTGCCAGCAGCCGGGGGACAGGGAGCTCCTACGAGCAGTACTTC. The V gene is TRBV27, the J gene TRBJ2-7; 9 positions match TRBD1. V lost 6 bases to trimming and J lost 0 bases; unmatched junction nucleotides: 6. The CDR3 extends over 15 amino acids. The germline V gene encodes CDR1 MNHEY and CDR2 SMNVEV (reference sequence).

The V and J genes are TRBV5-4 and TRBJ2-2; D may be TRBD2 (6 bases). The CDR3 runs to 16 residues. The V gene's germline CDR1 is SGHNT and CDR2 YYREEE (reference sequence). V was clipped by 0 bases and J by 6 bases, with 15 bases between them. CDR3 loop: CASSLAASALAGELFF. Here the CDR3 DNA reads TGTGCCAGCAGCTTGGCGGCTAGCGCGTTAGCCGGGGAGCTGTTTTTT.

This sequence joins TRBV30 and TRBJ1-2; tentatively, D is TRBD1 (5 bases). The germline CDR1 and CDR2 sequences are GTSNPN and SVGIG (reference sequence). The germline V and J ends were trimmed by 0 bases and 4 bases, with 9 bases remaining between them. The CDR3 has 13 amino acids. The CDR3 region is CAWSVRGSYGYTF. CDR3 coding DNA: TGTGCCTGGAGTGTACGGGGGAGCTATGGCTACACCTTC.

The chain combines TRBV5-1 with TRBJ1-1; 10 nucleotides agree with TRBD1. Germline V CDR1 and CDR2: SGHRS, YFSETQ. The CDR3 length is 16 residues. V dropped 1 base and J dropped 1; count of bases not matched to a gene: 4. The CDR3 bases are TGCGCCAGCAGCTTGTTGGGGACAGGGGCGAACACTGAAGCTTTCTTT. Translation: CASSLLGTGANTEAFF. Together with reference TRBV5-1 and TRBJ1-1, the CDR3 gives the full variable domain: KAGVTQTPRYLIKTRGQQVTLSCSPISGHRSVSWYQQTPGQGLQFLFEYFSETQRNKGNFPGRFSGRQFSNSRSEMNVSTLELGDSALYLCASSLLGTGANTEAFFGQGTRLTVV.

V is TRBV27 and J is TRBJ1-2; no firm D call. The CDR3 is 20 amino acids. CDR1 MNHEY and CDR2 SMNVEV come from the germline V gene (reference sequence). The V gene lost 2 bases and the J gene lost 1 base, with 26 bases spanning the gap. The DNA for the CDR3 is TGTGCCAGCAGTTTACGAGATGTCCTTTGCGAGGTGCTATGTAACTATGGCTACACCTTC. Protein product: CASSLRDVLCEVLCNYGYTF.